This T cell receptor (beta chain) was sequenced during a study of blood T cell repertoires in COVID-19 (dated by TCRdb to the early 2020s). About the investigation overall: The collaborator samples originated in the United States, Italy and Spain and spanned the acute and convalescent phases of COVID-19. The prospective study material was composed of cDNA or gDNA derived from T cells, B-cell-depleted T cells, or PBMCs. Deeply sampled blood TCRbeta repertoires from subjects exposed to, actively infected with, or recovered from COVID-19 were included in the dataset. A freely available public database, intended as a resource for researchers studying the immune response to SARS-CoV-2, is where the repertoires were released. The samples were drawn from two sources: the first 160 participants of the ongoing ImmuneRACE study, and about 1,300 subjects contributed by 6 global collaborators. Sample metadata almost always included a de-identified subject ID, COVID-19 status, age in years and sex. Where HLA class I and class II types were available, the types were taken from metadata supplied by the sample provider, not from assay-based typing. Broader findings and caveats from the paper: How much clinical and demographic metadata was included differed by source and by participant, and the metadata was provided uncurated.

In the prospective study, participants were about 18 to 95 years old, resided in about 25 geographic areas of the United States, and were enrolled through a virtual design. In the prospective study, participants were assigned to cohorts based on the clinical history participants reported in a screening survey and a study questionnaire. Exposed participants had been in contact, within 2 weeks of entering the study, with a person who had a PCR-confirmed or clinician-diagnosed case of COVID-19. In the prospective study, mobile phlebotomists collected whole blood, serum and a nasopharyngeal or oropharyngeal swab from each participant. Prospective study participants could optionally give additional blood draws and questionnaires over a roughly two-month period. Prospective study blood samples were shipped either frozen or at room temperature before DNA extraction. On this clone: No antigen is known for it. The sample holds no much larger clone one base away, and base qualities are not on file.

CDR3 length: 13 amino acids, cysteine to phenylalanine. The DNA shown is the 39-base CDR3, in frame from base 1. The junction shows trimming of 6 bases on V and 3 bases on J, and the gene matches do not reach 7 bases of it. CDR1 and CDR2, looked up from the germline V gene, are SQVTM and ANQGSEA. TCRbeta CDR3 regions were amplified from genomic DNA using the immunoSEQ Assay, a bias-controlled multiplex PCR. Turning to the authors' computational methods: Within the assay, amplification of reference gene primers was used to estimate how many nucleated cells each sample contained. To quantify the absolute abundance of each unique TCRbeta CDR3 rearrangement, sequence reads were collapsed and filtered. For each sample, productive Simpson clonality was calculated by taking the square root of Simpson's diversity index across productive rearrangements. TCRdb's version of the immuneACCESS table is confined to in-frame rearrangements and falls short of the full clone set. An unresolved V gene accounts for under half of the shortfall where checked; the remainder is of unknown origin. V and J calls and clone size are those listed in that table; D and trimming were worked out from the DNA. The sample has 110,000 to 150,000 clones on record, 84% of them singletons. Roughly 1.7% of the sample belongs to the ten largest clones.

The receptor chain draws on TRBV29-1 and TRBJ1-2; 7 central bases correspond to TRBD1. Material for sequencing was PBMCs or T cells enriched from blood (not recorded which). This TCR was recovered from a woman under 30 who had been exposed to COVID-19. The sequenced DNA is TGCAGCGTCCGACAGGGAAGTGACTATGGCTACACCTTC. This encodes CSVRQGSDYGYTF. With all but the CDR3 taken from the reference TRBV29-1 and TRBJ1-2 genes, the full variable domain is: SAVISQKPSRDICQRGTSLTIQCQVDSQVTMMFWYRQQPGQSLTLIATANQGSEATYESGFVIDKFPISRPNLTFSTLTVSNMSPEDSSIYLCSVRQGSDYGYTFGSGTRLTVV.